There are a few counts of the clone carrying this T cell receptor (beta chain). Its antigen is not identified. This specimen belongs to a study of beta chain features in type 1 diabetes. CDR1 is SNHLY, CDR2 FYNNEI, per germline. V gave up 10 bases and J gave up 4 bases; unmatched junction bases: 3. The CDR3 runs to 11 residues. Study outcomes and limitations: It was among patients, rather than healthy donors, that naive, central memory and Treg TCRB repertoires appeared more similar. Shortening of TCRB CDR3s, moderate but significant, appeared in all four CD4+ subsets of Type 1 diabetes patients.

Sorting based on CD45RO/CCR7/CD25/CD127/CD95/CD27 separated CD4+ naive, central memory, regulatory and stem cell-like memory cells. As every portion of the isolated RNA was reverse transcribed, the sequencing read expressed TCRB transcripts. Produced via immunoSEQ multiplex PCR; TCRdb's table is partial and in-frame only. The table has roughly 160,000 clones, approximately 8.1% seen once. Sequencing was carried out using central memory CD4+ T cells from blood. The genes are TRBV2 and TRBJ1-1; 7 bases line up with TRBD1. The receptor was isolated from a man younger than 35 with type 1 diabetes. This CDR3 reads CATQGGTEAFF. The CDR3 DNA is TGTGCCACCCAGGGGGGCACTGAAGCTTTCTTT.